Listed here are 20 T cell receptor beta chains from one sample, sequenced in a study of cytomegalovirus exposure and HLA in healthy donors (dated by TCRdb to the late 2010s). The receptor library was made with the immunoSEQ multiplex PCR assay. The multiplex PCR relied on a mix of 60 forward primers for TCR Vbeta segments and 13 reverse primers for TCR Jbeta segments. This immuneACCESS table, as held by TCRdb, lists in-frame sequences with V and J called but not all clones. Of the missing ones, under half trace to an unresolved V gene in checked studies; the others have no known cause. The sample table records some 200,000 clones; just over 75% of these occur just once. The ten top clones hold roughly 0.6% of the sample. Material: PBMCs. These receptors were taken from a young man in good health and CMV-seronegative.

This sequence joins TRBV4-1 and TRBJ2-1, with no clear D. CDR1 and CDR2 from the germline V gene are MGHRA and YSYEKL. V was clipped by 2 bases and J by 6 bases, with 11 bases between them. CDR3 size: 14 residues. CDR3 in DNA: TGCGCCAGCAGCCAACCCATGGCCCGCAATGAGCAGTTCTTC. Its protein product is CASSQPMARNEQFF.

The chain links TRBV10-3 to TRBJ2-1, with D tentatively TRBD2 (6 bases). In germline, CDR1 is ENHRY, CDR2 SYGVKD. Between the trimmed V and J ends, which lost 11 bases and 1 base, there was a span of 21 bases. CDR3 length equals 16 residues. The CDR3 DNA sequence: TGTGCCGTCTCGGGGGTGTGGCAGGGTTCCTACAATGAGCAGTTCTTC. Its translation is CAVSGVWQGSYNEQFF.

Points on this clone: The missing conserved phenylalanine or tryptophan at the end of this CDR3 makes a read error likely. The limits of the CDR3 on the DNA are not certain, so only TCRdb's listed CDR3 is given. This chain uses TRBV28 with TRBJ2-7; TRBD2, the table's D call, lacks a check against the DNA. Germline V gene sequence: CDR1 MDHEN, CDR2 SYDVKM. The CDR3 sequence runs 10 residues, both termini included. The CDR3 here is CASKVERDGP.

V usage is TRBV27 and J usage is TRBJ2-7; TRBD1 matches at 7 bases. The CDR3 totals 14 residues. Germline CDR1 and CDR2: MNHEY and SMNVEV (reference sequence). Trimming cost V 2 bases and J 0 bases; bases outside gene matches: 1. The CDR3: CASSLQGDSYEQYF. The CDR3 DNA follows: TGTGCCAGCAGTTTACAGGGGGACTCCTACGAGCAGTACTTC.

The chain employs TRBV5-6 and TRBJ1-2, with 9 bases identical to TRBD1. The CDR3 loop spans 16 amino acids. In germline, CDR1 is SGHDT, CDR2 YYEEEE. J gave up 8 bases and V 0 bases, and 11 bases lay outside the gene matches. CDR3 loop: CASSLGRGQGSGGYTF. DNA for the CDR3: TGTGCCAGCAGCTTGGGCAGGGGACAGGGCTCGGGAGGCTACACCTTC.

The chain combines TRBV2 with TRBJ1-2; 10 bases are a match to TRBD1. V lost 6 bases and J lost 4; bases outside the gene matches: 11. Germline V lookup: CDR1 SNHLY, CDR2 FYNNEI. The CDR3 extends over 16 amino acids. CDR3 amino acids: CASSRIRQGAGYGYTF. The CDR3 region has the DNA TGTGCCAGCAGCCGAATCCGACAGGGGGCTGGCTATGGCTACACCTTC. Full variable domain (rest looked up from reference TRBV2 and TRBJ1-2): EPEVTQTPSHQVTQMGQEVILRCVPISNHLYFYWYRQILGQKVEFLVSFYNNEISEKSEIFDDQFSVERPDGSNFTLKIRSTKLEDSAMYFCASSRIRQGAGYGYTFGSGTRLTVV.

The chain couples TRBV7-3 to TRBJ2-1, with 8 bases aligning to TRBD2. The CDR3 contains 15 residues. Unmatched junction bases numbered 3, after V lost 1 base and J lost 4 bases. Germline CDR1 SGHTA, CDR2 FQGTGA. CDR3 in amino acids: CASSLMASGYNEQFF. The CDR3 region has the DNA TGTGCCAGCAGCTTAATGGCTAGCGGGTACAATGAGCAGTTCTTC.

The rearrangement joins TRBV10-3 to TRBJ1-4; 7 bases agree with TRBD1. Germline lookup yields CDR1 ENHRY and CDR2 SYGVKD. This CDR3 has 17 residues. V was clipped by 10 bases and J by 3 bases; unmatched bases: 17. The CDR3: CATGNLGGSMANEKLFF. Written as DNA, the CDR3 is TGTGCCACGGGTAACCTAGGGGGCTCGATGGCTAATGAAAAACTGTTTTTT.

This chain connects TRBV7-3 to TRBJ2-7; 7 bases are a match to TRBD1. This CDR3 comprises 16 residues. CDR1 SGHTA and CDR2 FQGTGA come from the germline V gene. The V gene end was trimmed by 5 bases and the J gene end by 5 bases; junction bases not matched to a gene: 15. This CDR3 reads CASSVSRGGTGDEQYF. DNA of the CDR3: TGTGCCAGCAGCGTCAGTCGGGGTGGTACAGGGGACGAGCAGTACTTC.

This chain's CDR3 is CASTGAYEQYF. In DNA form, the CDR3 reads TGTGCCAGCACAGGGGCCTACGAGCAGTACTTC. The chain is built from TRBV28 and TRBJ2-7, with D perhaps matching TRBD1 (6 bases). CDR3 length: 11 amino acids. The germline V and J ends were trimmed by 7 bases and 2 bases, with 6 bases remaining between them. Germline V CDR1 and CDR2: MDHEN, SYDVKM.

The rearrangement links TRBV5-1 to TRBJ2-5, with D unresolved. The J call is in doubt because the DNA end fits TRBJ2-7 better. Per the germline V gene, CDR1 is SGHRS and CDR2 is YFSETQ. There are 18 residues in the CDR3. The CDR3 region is CASSLPLSRGTDDYEQYF. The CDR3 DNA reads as TGCGCCAGCAGCTTGCCCTTATCACGAGGTACGGATGACTACGAGCAGTACTTC.

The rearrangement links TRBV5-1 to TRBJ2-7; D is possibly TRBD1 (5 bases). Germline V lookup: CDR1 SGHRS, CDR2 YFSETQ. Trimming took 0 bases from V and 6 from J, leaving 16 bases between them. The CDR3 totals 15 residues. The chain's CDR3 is CASSLEAGNGLEQYF. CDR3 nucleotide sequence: TGCGCCAGCAGCTTGGAGGCAGGGAATGGCCTCGAGCAGTACTTC.

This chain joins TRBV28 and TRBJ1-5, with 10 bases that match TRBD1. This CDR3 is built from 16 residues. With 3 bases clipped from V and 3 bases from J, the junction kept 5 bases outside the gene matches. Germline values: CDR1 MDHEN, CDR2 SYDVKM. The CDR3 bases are TGTGCCAGCAGTTTCGGACAGGGGGTCAACAATCAGCCCCAGCATTTT. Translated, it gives CASSFGQGVNNQPQHF.

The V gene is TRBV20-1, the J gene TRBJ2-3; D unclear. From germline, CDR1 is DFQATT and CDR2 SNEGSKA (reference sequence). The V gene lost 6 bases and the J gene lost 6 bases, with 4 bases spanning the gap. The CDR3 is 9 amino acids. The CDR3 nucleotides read TGCAGTGCCCGGGATACGCAGTATTTT. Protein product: CSARDTQYF.

The CDR3 sequence: CASTPSPPQGGHEQYF. The CDR3, as DNA: TGTGCCAGCACCCCAAGCCCCCCCCAGGGTGGCCACGAGCAGTACTTC. This sequence joins TRBV7-8 and TRBJ2-7; tentatively, D is TRBD1 (5 bases). The CDR3 spans 16 residues. V lost 7 bases to trimming and J lost 5 bases, with 24 bases between them. Germline V CDR1 and CDR2: SGHVS, FQNEAQ.

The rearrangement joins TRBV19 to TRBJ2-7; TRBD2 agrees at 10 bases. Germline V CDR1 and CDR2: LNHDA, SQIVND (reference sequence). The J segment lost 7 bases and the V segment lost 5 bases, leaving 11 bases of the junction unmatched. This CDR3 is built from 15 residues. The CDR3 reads CASSPIAGGPAEQYF. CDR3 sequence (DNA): TGTGCCAGTAGTCCTATAGCGGGAGGCCCTGCGGAGCAGTACTTC.

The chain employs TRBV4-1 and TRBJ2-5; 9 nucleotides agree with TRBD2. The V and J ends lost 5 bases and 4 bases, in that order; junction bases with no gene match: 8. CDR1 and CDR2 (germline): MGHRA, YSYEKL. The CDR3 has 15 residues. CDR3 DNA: TGCGCCAGCAGCACCCGTAGCGGGAGTGCAGAGACCCAGTACTTC. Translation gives CASSTRSGSAETQYF.

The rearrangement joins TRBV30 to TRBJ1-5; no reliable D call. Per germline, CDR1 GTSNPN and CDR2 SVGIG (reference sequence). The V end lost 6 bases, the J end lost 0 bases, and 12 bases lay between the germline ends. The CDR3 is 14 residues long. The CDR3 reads CACNGENSNQPQHF. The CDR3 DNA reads TGTGCCTGCAACGGGGAGAATAGCAATCAGCCCCAGCATTTT.

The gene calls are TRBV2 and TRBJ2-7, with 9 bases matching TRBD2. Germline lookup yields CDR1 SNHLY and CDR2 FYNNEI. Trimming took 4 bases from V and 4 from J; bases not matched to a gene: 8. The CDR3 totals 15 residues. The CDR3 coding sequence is TGTGCCAGCAGTGTTGGCGCTAGCGGGAATTACGAGCAGTACTTC. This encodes CASSVGASGNYEQYF.

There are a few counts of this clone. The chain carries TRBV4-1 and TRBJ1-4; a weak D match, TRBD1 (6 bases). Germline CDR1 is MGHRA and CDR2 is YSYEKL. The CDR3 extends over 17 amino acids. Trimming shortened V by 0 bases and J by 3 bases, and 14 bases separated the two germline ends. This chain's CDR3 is CASSQDIRRGANEKLFF. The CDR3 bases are TGCGCCAGCAGCCAAGATATCCGCAGGGGAGCTAATGAAAAACTGTTTTTT.